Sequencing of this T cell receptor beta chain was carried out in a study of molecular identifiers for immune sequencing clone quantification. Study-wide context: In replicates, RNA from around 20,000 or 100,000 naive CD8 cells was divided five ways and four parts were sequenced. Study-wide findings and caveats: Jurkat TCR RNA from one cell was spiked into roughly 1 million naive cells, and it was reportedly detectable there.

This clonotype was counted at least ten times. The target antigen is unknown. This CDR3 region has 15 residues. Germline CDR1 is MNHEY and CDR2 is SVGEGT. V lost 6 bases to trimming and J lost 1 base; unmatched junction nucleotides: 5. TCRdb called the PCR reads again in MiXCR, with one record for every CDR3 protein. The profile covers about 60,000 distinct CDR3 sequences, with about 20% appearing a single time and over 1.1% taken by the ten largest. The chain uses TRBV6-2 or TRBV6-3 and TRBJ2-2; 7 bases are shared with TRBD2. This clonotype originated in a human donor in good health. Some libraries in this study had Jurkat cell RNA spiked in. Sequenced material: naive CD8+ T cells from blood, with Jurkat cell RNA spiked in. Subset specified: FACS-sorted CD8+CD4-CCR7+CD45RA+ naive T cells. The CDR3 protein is CASRDLAVNTGELFF. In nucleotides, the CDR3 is TGTGCCAGCAGGGACCTAGCGGTGAACACCGGGGAGCTGTTTTTT.